This T cell receptor (beta chain) was captured by sequencing in a study of graft-versus-host responses after intestinal transplantation (dated by TCRdb to the early 2020s). Some background on the complete study: The transplants that recipients received were multivisceral, liver-intestinal, or isolated intestinal. Anti-thymocyte globulin induction was given to all recipients, followed by maintenance tacrolimus and steroids for about 3 years. After intestinal transplantation, graft-versus-host and host-versus-graft alloreactive T cell clones were followed in the graft, circulation and bone marrow using bulk TCR-beta CDR3 sequencing. To identify alloreactive clones, pre-transplant mixed lymphocyte reaction products were sequenced and then compared with unstimulated pre-transplant donor and recipient T cells. The cohort enrolled 24 intestinal transplant recipients including one retransplant, and a few patients lacking pretransplant specimens were excluded. A peak of at least 4% donor T cells among recipient peripheral blood mononuclear cells was the definition used for donor T cell macrochimerism. Instead of going to the commercial service, samples from a few later patients were sequenced in-house on an Illumina MiSeq and processed with MiXCR.

Details on this clone: It has no known antigen specificity. No per-base quality is available; no much larger clone lies one base away.

The library came from the immunoSEQ multiplex PCR assay. For most patients, high-throughput TCR-beta CDR3 sequencing of genomic DNA was performed by Adaptive Biotechnologies. Processing in the source paper ran as follows. Adaptive's ImmunoSEQ software supplied the TCR sequencing data for 15 to 20 patients, while MiXCR and VDJtools were used to process a few other patients. Because the origin of CDR3 nucleotide sequences shared between donor and recipient could not be assigned, those sequences were removed. At least 2-fold expansion over unstimulated cells and a minimum CFSE-low frequency of 0.002% (template counts) or 0.001% (read counts) were required for clones to be classified as alloreactive. Mappable clones were those detected in sequenced pre-transplant spleen, lymph node, or MLR CFSE-low populations of the donor or recipient. Cumulative frequency of alloreactive clones was calculated as a percentage of all sequences weighted by copy number. The immuneACCESS repertoire file appears here via TCRdb, limited to in-frame rearrangements. These files lack a portion of the clones; in checked studies, under half of the deficit traces to unresolved V genes, and the cause of the others is not known. Clone size and V and J calls were adopted from that table, with D and trimming inferred from the DNA. The sample data list 4,500 to 5,000 clones, and 85% to 90% of these were observed just once. The top ten constitute 11% of the sample.

Intraepithelial and lamina propria lymphocytes were isolated from graft specimens using dithiothreitol, EDTA incubations and collagenase D digestion. Serial intestinal graft biopsy specimens collected up to 600 days after transplant underwent bulk TCR-beta sequencing. General conclusions and limits of the study: GvH clones were found in recipient bone marrow, and some of the GvH clones appeared earlier in ileal mucosa or blood, which is consistent with an intestinal mucosal origin. Early after transplant, peak levels of circulating GvH clones were found to be associated with declines in HvG clones. Conclusions were limited by the relatively low number and heterogeneity of intestinal transplant patients. In the allografts of patients with donor T cell macrochimerism, GvH to HvG T cell clonal ratios were high.

Measured from the cysteine to the phenylalanine, the CDR3 is 16 residues long. This entry keeps only the CDR3 DNA: 48 bases, framed from base 1. Per the germline V gene, SGHRS is the CDR1 and YFSETQ is the CDR2. Cut back by 0 bases and 1 base, the V and J ends lie 11 bases apart. The sample consisted of ileum tissue, taken 156 days after intestinal transplant. This receptor was identified in a human patient who received an intestinal transplant, so some T cells may come from the graft donor. The chain is assembled from TRBV5-1 and TRBJ2-1, with no confident D gene call. CDR3 region: CASSLVGSLSYNEQFF. Read as DNA, the sequence is TGCGCCAGCAGCTTGGTCGGTAGCCTGTCCTACAATGAGCAGTTCTTC.